This TCR beta chain comes out of a study of blood T cells in healthy people across ages. Trimming removed 5 bases from V and 0 bases from J, with 11 bases in between. The CDR3 spans 14 residues. CDR1 and CDR2 (germline): MNHEY, SVGAGI. A few counts support this clonotype. Through a sample-barcoded 5' primer and a J-beta primer mix, a second PCR was run for about 6 to 12 cycles. TCRdb re-analysed the 5' RACE reads in MiXCR, keeping a single row per CDR3 protein. The profile covers around 520,000 distinct CDR3 sequences, with about 25% appearing a single time and under 4.5% taken by the ten largest. These records were also assigned to another study, of T cells of mothers and their children.

The sequence derives from a boy younger than 10 in good health. The sequenced sample consisted of blood. This chain links TRBV6-5 with TRBJ2-7; D might be TRBD2 (5 bases). This CDR3 is CASSPDWSSYEQYF. DNA of the CDR3: TGTGCCAGCAGTCCGGACTGGAGCTCCTACGAGCAGTACTTC.